Below are 27 T cell receptor beta chains sequenced from a single sample in a study of blood T cell repertoires in COVID-19. Repertoires were generated with immunoSEQ multiplex PCR, while TCRdb's copy carries only in-frame clones and drops some. The table records 61,000 or so clones, 88% of them present only once. The sample taken for sequencing was peripheral blood. These receptors were obtained from a woman older than 75 with active COVID-19.

This chain links TRBV9 with TRBJ2-2; D unresolved. The CDR3 has 14 residues. Per germline, CDR1 SGDLS and CDR2 YYNGEE. Trimming took 0 bases from V and 6 from J, leaving 9 bases between them. The CDR3 region has the DNA TGTGCCAGCAGCGTAGATCAAAGCGCCGGGGAGCTGTTTTTT. Its translation: CASSVDQSAGELFF.

The chain has TRBV9 and TRBJ2-1, with 7 nucleotides matching TRBD1. The junction had 5 bases not matched to a gene; V was cut back by 2 bases and J by 9 bases. Germline V gene sequence: CDR1 SGDLS, CDR2 YYNGEE. This CDR3 is built from 13 residues. CDR3: CASSVTGASEQFF. The CDR3 nucleotides read TGTGCCAGCAGCGTTACAGGGGCGAGTGAGCAGTTCTTC.

The rearrangement joins TRBV4-3 to TRBJ1-2; D may be TRBD1 (5 bases). V was pared by 0 bases and J by 6 bases, with 17 bases between. Germline V gives CDR1 LGHNA, CDR2 YSLEER. The CDR3 has 16 amino acids. CDR3 sequence: CASSQETAGRENGYTF. CDR3 nucleotides: TGCGCCAGCAGCCAAGAAACTGCGGGGCGCGAAAATGGCTACACCTTC.

The chain links TRBV5-4 to TRBJ1-6; 8 nucleotides line up with TRBD1. The CDR3 length is 16 residues. The germline gives CDR1 SGHNT, CDR2 YYREEE (reference sequence). Losses at the gene ends were 4 bases for V and 6 bases for J; bases not matched to a gene: 9. The CDR3 region is CASSLGQGLSNSPLHF. The CDR3 nucleotides are TGTGCCAGCAGCCTCGGACAGGGATTGTCTAATTCACCCCTCCACTTT.

The rearrangement links TRBV4-3 to TRBJ2-5, with D tentatively TRBD1 (5 bases). The germline gives CDR1 LGHNA, CDR2 YSLEER. The CDR3 is made up of 14 amino acids. V was trimmed by 0 bases and J by 7 bases, leaving 12 bases between them. The CDR3 reads CASSQDGREGTQYF. Here the CDR3 DNA reads TGCGCCAGCAGCCAAGATGGCAGGGAAGGGACCCAGTACTTC.

This chain joins TRBV4-3 and TRBJ1-2; 10 bases map to TRBD1. Looked up from germline, CDR1 is LGHNA and CDR2 is YSLEER. Trimming removed 1 base from V and 5 bases from J; junction bases left unmatched: 4. The CDR3 sequence is 15 residues long. The CDR3 DNA sequence: TGCGCCAGCAGCCAAGTATGGACAGGGGGGTATGGCTACACCTTC. Protein: CASSQVWTGGYGYTF.

The chain is built from TRBV30 and TRBJ2-3; 8 bases are a match to TRBD2. Germline-derived CDR1 and CDR2 are GTSNPN and SVGIG (reference sequence). Unmatched junction bases numbered 8, after V lost 5 bases and J lost 4 bases. The length of the CDR3 is 14 residues. The CDR3 DNA is TGTGCCTGGGTCCGGGGGGGGCTTGCAGATACGCAGTATTTT. Amino acid sequence: CAWVRGGLADTQYF.

The rearrangement links TRBV7-8 to TRBJ1-1, with TRBD1 identical over 7 bases. Germline CDR1 SGHVS, CDR2 FQNEAQ. The CDR3 sequence is 15 residues long. V lost 3 bases to trimming and J lost 5 bases; unmatched junction nucleotides: 9. This chain's CDR3 is CASSLNRAGGTEAFF. In nucleotides, the CDR3 is TGTGCCAGCAGCTTGAACCGCGCAGGGGGGACTGAAGCTTTCTTT.

The gene calls are TRBV28 and TRBJ2-1, with 7 nucleotides matching TRBD1. Germline V gives CDR1 MDHEN, CDR2 SYDVKM. The CDR3 spans 16 residues. V lost 5 bases and J lost 1; bases outside the gene matches: 8. CDR3: CASSPPGTASYNEQFF. The CDR3, as DNA: TGTGCCAGCAGTCCCCCCGGGACAGCTTCCTACAATGAGCAGTTCTTC.

V and J are TRBV5-1 and TRBJ1-2, with TRBD1 identical over 12 bases. Germline CDR1 is SGHRS and CDR2 is YFSETQ. Trimming took 4 bases from V and 8 from J; bases not matched to a gene: 12. The CDR3 extends over 16 amino acids. CDR3: CASSASGTGGARGYTF. In DNA, the CDR3 is TGCGCCAGCAGCGCATCCGGGACAGGGGGCGCGAGGGGCTACACCTTC.

The rearrangement joins TRBV10-3 to TRBJ2-5; D uncertain. CDR1 is ENHRY and CDR2 is SYGVKD in the germline V gene. The CDR3 has 13 residues. Trimming took off 3 bases at V and 3 bases at J, with 8 bases between the two ends. DNA for the CDR3: TGTGCCATCAGTGACAGCAGGAAAGAGACCCAGTACTTC. Translation: CAISDSRKETQYF.

The genes are TRBV19 and TRBJ2-7, with D possibly being TRBD1 (6 bases). The CDR3 sequence is 14 residues long. Germline V CDR1 and CDR2: LNHDA, SQIVND (reference sequence). V lost 4 bases, J lost 1 base, and 11 bases lay in between. CDR3 nucleotide sequence: TGTGCCAGTAGTAGGACAGCTCCTTCCTACGAGCAGTACTTC. Amino acid sequence: CASSRTAPSYEQYF. Using reference TRBV19 and TRBJ2-7 for the parts outside the CDR3, the full variable domain is DGGITQSPKYLFRKEGQNVTLSCEQNLNHDAMYWYRQDPGQGLRLIYYSQIVNDFQKGDIAEGYSVSREKKESFPLTVTSAQKNPTAFYLCASSRTAPSYEQYFGPGTRLTVT.

The CDR3: CASSRQGATEAFF. CDR3 DNA: TGTGCCAGCAGTAGACAGGGGGCCACTGAAGCTTTCTTT. The V call is TRBV6-5, the J call TRBJ1-1; 10 nucleotides align to TRBD1. V was pared by 5 bases and J by 4 bases, with 1 base of the junction left unmatched. From germline, CDR1 is MNHEY and CDR2 SVGAGI. The CDR3 sequence is 13 residues long.

This chain connects TRBV9 to TRBJ1-4; D is unclear. CDR1 is SGDLS, CDR2 YYNGEE, per germline. The CDR3 is made up of 14 amino acids. Trimming shortened V by 2 bases and J by 2 bases, and 7 bases separated the two germline ends. CDR3 in amino acids: CASSVGGTNEKLFF. The CDR3 nucleotides read TGTGCCAGCAGCGTTGGAGGGACTAATGAAAAACTGTTTTTT.

This clone was picked up one time. The rearrangement links TRBV13 to TRBJ2-1, with D possibly matching TRBD2 (6 bases). The CDR3 covers 16 residues. Trimming took off 4 bases at V and 5 bases at J, with 18 bases between the two ends. Germline CDR1 reads PRHDT; CDR2 reads FYEKMQ (reference sequence). The CDR3 sequence: CASSYSLGRTDNEQFF. CDR3 DNA: TGTGCCAGCAGCTACTCCCTAGGGAGGACCGACAATGAGCAGTTCTTC. Using reference TRBV13 and TRBJ2-1 for the parts outside the CDR3, the full variable domain is AAGVIQSPRHLIKEKRETATLKCYPIPRHDTVYWYQQGPGQDPQFLISFYEKMQSDKGSIPDRFSAQQFSDYHSELNMSSLELGDSALYFCASSYSLGRTDNEQFFGPGTRLTVL.

The V call is TRBV28, the J call TRBJ2-3; D may be TRBD2 (6 bases). Germline V lookup: CDR1 MDHEN, CDR2 SYDVKM. Trimming shortened V by 4 bases and J by 5 bases, and 22 bases separated the two germline ends. The CDR3 is made up of 17 amino acids. CDR3: CASSSPDVGGDEDTQYF. CDR3 nucleotides: TGTGCCAGCAGTTCCCCCGACGTCGGGGGTGATGAAGATACGCAGTATTTT.

This chain connects TRBV7-8 to TRBJ2-5, with 7 bases aligning to TRBD1. The junction had 11 bases not matched to a gene; V was cut back by 5 bases and J by 2 bases. The germline gives CDR1 SGHVS, CDR2 FQNEAQ. The CDR3 spans 16 residues. The CDR3 bases are TGTGCCAGCAGCATAAGACAGGGCGCGCGGCAAGAGACCCAGTACTTC. Its protein is CASSIRQGARQETQYF.

The J gene is TRBJ2-7, the V gene TRBV28; 11 nucleotides line up with TRBD1. V gave up 5 bases and J gave up 6 bases; unmatched junction bases: 6. From germline, CDR1 is MDHEN and CDR2 SYDVKM. The CDR3 is 14 amino acids. The CDR3 DNA reads TGTGCCAGCAGTGGACCGGGACAGGGGGTCGAGCAGTACTTC. Protein sequence: CASSGPGQGVEQYF.

The chain joins TRBV7-6 to TRBJ2-2; TRBD1 might be the D (6 bases). Germline V gene data show CDR1 as SGHVS and CDR2 as FNYEAQ. V lost 2 bases and J lost 1, with 11 bases in between. The CDR3 sequence is 16 residues long. The CDR3 sequence is CASSLRQGKNTGELFF. CDR3 DNA sequence: TGTGCCAGCAGCTTACGCCAGGGGAAGAACACCGGGGAGCTGTTTTTT.

The rearrangement links TRBV4-1 to TRBJ2-2, with TRBD2 as a possible D gene (5 bases). Germline loops: CDR1 MGHRA, CDR2 YSYEKL. The CDR3 has 15 residues. Between the trimmed V and J ends, which lost 0 bases and 3 bases, there was a span of 8 bases. Here the CDR3 reads CASSQDRDDTGELFF. The CDR3 region has the DNA TGCGCCAGCAGCCAAGATCGGGATGACACCGGGGAGCTGTTTTTT.

This rearrangement joins TRBV24-1 to TRBJ2-3; D is perhaps TRBD2 (5 bases). Germline CDR1 reads KGHDR; CDR2 reads SFDVKD. There are 16 residues in the CDR3. Trimming left V 3 bases short and J 2 bases short, with 14 bases between. CDR3 nucleotide sequence: TGTGCCACCAGTGATCCCGGACTGTCGTTCACAGATACGCAGTATTTT. Translated: CATSDPGLSFTDTQYF.

J is TRBJ2-7 and V is TRBV28; possibly TRBD1 for D (5 bases). CDR3 length equals 14 residues. Between the trimmed V and J ends, which lost 6 bases and 1 base, there was a span of 13 bases. Germline V gene data show CDR1 as MDHEN and CDR2 as SYDVKM. The CDR3 bases are TGTGCCAGCAGAACCAGGGTCGGGTCCTACGAGCAGTACTTC. It encodes CASRTRVGSYEQYF.

The genes are TRBV28 and TRBJ2-6, with no clear D. V lost 4 bases and J 7 bases, leaving 11 bases between the germline ends. The V gene's germline CDR1 is MDHEN and CDR2 SYDVKM. CDR3 size: 14 residues. The CDR3 coding sequence is TGTGCCAGCAGTTCCGTGGCAAGTGCCAACGTCCTGACTTTC. Protein sequence: CASSSVASANVLTF.

The J gene is TRBJ2-2, the V gene TRBV3-1 (or the pseudogene TRBV3-2), with D unclear. Germline assignment: CDR1 LGHDT and CDR2 YNNKEL (reference sequence). This CDR3 has 13 amino acids. The V end lost 3 bases, the J end lost 4 bases, and 6 bases lay between the germline ends. The CDR3 is CASSQLATGELFF. CDR3 in DNA: TGTGCCAGCAGCCAGCTGGCCACCGGGGAGCTGTTTTTT.

This clone is a singleton in its sample. A read error may account for a junction end that differs from germline. The genes are TRBV6-1 and TRBJ1-6, with 7 bases fitting TRBD1. CDR1 MNHNS and CDR2 SASEGT come from the germline V gene. The CDR3 contains 13 residues. DNA for the CDR3: TGTGCCAGCTGTGAGGGGGCGCGTTCACCCCTCCACTTT. It translates to CASCEGARSPLHF.

The V gene is TRBV7-8, the J gene TRBJ2-5, with TRBD2 matching 12 bases. Germline CDR1 is SGHVS and CDR2 is FQNEAQ. Unmatched junction bases numbered 3, after V lost 3 bases and J lost 4 bases. The CDR3 consists of 15 residues. The CDR3 sequence is CASSLRLAGAETQYF. The CDR3 nucleotides read TGTGCCAGCAGCTTGAGACTAGCGGGAGCAGAGACCCAGTACTTC.

This clone came up a few times. CDR3: CASSLNGATNEKLFF. The DNA of the CDR3 is TGTGCCAGCAGCTTAAACGGGGCAACTAATGAAAAACTGTTTTTT. The rearrangement uses TRBV7-9 and TRBJ1-4, with no clear D. Germline V gene sequence: CDR1 SEHNR, CDR2 FQNEAQ (reference sequence). The V end was cut by 2 bases, the J end by 0 bases, with 7 bases between. This CDR3 spans 15 amino acids.